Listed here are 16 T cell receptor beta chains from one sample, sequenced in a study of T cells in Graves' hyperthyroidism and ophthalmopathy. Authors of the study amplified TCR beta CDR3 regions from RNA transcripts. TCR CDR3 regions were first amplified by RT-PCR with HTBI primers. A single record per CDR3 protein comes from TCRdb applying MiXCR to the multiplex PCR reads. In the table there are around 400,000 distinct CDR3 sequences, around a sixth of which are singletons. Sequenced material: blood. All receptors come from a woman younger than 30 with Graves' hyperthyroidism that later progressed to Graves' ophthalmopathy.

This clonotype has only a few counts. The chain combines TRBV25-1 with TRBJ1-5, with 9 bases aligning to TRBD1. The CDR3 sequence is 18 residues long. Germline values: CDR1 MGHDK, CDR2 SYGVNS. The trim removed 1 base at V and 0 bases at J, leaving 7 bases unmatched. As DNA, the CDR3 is TGTGCCAGCAGTGAATTGGGGACAGGGCCTTATAGCAATCAGCCCCAGCATTTT. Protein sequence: CASSELGTGPYSNQPQHF.

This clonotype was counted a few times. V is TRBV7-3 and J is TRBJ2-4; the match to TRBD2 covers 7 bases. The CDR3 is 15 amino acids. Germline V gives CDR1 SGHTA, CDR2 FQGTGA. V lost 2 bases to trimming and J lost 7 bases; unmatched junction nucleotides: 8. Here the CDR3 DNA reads TGTGCCAGCAGCTTACACGGGGGGACCTCTAACATTCAGTACTTC. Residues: CASSLHGGTSNIQYF.

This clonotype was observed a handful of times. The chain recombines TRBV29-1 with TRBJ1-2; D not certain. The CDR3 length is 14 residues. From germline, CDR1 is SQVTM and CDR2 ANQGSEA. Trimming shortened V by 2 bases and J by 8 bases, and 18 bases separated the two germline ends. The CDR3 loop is CSVESPAAQEGYTF. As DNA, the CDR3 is TGCAGCGTTGAAAGCCCCGCGGCCCAGGAAGGCTACACCTTC. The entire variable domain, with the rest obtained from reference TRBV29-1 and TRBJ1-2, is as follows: SAVISQKPSRDICQRGTSLTIQCQVDSQVTMMFWYRQQPGQSLTLIATANQGSEATYESGFVIDKFPISRPNLTFSTLTVSNMSPEDSSIYLCSVESPAAQEGYTFGSGTRLTVV.

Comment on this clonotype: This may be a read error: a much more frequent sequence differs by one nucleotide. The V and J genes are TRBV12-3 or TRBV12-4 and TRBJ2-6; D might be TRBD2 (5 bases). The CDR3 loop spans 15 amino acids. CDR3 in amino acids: CTSSLRGAGANVLTF. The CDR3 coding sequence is TGTACCAGCAGTTTACGGGGTGCTGGGGCCAACGTCCTGACTTTC.

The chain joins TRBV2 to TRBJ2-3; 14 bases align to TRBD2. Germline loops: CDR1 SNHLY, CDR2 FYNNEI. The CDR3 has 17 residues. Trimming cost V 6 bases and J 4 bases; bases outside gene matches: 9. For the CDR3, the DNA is TGTGCCAGCAGCAAACGCGGACTAGCGGGAGGACCAGATACGCAGTATTTT. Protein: CASSKRGLAGGPDTQYF. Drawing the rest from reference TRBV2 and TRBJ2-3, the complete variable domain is EPEVTQTPSHQVTQMGQEVILRCVPISNHLYFYWYRQILGQKVEFLVSFYNNEISEKSEIFDDQFSVERPDGSNFTLKIRSTKLEDSAMYFCASSKRGLAGGPDTQYFGPGTRLTVL.

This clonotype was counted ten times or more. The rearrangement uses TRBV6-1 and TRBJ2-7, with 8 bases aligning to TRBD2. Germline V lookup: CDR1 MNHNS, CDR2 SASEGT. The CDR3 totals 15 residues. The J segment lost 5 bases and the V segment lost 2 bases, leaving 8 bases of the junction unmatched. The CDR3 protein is CASSERVAGMHEQYF. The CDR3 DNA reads TGTGCCAGCAGTGAAAGAGTAGCGGGAATGCACGAGCAGTACTTC.

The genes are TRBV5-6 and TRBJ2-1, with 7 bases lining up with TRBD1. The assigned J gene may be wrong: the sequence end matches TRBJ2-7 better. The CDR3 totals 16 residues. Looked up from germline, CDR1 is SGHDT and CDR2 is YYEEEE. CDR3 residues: CASSLGGTVSYNEQYF. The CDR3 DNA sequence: TGTGCCAGCAGCTTGGGAGGGACAGTCTCCTACAATGAGCAGTACTTC.

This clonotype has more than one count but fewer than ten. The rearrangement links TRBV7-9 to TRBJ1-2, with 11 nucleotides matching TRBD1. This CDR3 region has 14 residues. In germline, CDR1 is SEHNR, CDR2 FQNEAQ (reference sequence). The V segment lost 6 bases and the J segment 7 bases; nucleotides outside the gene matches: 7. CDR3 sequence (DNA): TGTGCCAGCAGACGTGGACAGGGGGCTAGTGGCTACACCTTC. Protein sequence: CASRRGQGASGYTF.

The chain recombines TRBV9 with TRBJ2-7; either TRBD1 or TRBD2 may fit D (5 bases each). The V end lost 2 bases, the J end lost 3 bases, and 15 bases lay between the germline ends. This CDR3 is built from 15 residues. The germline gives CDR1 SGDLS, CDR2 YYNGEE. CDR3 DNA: TGTGCCAGCAGCGTCTCCGGGACCCCGGACTACGAGCAGTACTTC. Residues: CASSVSGTPDYEQYF.

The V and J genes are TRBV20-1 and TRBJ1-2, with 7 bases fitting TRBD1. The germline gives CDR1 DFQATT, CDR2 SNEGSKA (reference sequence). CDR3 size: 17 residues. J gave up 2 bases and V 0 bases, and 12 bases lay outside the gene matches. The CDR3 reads CSARENRGGTVNYGYTF. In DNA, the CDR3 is TGCAGTGCTAGAGAGAACCGCGGGGGGACAGTAAACTATGGCTACACCTTC.

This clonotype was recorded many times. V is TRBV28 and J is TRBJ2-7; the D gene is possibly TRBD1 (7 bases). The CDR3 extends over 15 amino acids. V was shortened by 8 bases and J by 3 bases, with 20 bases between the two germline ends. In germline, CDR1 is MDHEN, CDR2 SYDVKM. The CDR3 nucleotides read TGTGCCAGCTGGGGGGTCGTCAGGGGGGACTACGAGCAGTACTTC. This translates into CASWGVVRGDYEQYF.

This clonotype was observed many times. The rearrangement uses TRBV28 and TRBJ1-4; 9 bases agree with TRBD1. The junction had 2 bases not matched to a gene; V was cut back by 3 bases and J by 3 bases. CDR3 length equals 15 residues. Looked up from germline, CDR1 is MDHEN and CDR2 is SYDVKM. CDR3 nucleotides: TGTGCCAGCAGTTTGGGACAGGGCGCTAATGAAAAACTGTTTTTT. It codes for CASSLGQGANEKLFF.

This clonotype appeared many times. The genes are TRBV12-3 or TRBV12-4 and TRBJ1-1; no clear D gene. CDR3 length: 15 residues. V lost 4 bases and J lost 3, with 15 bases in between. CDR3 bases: TGTGCCAGCAGTTCTGGACTGTATGGGGACACTGAAGCTTTCTTT. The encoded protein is CASSSGLYGDTEAFF.

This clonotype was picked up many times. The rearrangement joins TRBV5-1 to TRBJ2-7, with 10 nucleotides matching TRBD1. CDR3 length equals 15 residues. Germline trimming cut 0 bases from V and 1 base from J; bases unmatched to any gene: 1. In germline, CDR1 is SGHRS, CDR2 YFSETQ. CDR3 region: CASSLGGQGSYEQYF. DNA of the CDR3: TGCGCCAGCAGCTTGGGGGGACAGGGGTCCTACGAGCAGTACTTC.

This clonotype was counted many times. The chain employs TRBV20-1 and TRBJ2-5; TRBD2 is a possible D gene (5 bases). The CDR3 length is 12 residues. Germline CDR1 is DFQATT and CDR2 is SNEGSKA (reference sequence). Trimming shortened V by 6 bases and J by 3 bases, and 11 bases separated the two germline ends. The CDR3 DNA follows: TGCAGTGCAGTAGCGCATAAAGAGACCCAGTACTTC. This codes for CSAVAHKETQYF.

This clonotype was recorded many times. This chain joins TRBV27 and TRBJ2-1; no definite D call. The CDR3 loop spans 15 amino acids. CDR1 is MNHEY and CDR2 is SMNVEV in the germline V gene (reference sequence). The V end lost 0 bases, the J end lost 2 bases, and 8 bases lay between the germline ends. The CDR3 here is CASSLSSTPYNEQFF. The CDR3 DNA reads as TGTGCCAGCAGTTTATCTAGTACTCCCTACAATGAGCAGTTCTTC.